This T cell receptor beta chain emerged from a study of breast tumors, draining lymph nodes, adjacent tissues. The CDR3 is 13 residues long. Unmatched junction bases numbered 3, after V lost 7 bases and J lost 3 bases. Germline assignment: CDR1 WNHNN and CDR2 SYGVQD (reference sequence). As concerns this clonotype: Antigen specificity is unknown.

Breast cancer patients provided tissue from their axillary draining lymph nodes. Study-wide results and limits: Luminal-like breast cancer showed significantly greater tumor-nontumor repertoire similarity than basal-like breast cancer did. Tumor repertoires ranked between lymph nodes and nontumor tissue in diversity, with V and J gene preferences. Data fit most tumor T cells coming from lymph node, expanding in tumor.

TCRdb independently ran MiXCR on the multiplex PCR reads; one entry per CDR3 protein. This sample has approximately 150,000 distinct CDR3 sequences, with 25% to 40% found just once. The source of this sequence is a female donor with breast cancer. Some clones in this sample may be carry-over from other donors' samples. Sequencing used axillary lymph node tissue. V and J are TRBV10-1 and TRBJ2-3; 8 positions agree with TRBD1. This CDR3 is CASTDRGTDTQYF. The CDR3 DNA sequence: TGCGCCAGCACAGACAGGGGAACAGATACGCAGTATTTT.